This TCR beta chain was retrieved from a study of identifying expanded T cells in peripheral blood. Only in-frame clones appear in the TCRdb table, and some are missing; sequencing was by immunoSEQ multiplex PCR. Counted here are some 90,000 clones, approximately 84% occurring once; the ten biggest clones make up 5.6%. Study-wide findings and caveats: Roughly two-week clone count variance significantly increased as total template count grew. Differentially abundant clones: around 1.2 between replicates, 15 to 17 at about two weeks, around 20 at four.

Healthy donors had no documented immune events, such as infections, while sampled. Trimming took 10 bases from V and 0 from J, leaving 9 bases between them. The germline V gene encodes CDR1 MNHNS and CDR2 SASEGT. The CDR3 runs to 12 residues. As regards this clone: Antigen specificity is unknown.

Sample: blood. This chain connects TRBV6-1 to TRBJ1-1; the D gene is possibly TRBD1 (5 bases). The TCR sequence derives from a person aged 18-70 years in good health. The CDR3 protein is CATGRLNTEAFF. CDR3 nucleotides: TGTGCCACGGGACGTCTGAACACTGAAGCTTTCTTT.